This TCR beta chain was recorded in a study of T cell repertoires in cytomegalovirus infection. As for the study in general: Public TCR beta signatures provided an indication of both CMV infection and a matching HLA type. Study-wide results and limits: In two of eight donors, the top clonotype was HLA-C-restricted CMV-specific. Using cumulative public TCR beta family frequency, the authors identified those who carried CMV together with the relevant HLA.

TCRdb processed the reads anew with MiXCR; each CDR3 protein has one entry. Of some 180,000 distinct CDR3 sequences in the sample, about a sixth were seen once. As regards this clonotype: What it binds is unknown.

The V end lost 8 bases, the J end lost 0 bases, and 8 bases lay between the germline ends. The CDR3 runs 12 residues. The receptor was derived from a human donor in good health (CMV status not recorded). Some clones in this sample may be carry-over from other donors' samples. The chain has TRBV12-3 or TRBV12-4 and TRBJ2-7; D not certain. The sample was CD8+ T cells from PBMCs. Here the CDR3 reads CASARSSYEQYF. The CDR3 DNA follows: TGTGCCAGCGCACGGAGCTCCTACGAGCAGTACTTC.